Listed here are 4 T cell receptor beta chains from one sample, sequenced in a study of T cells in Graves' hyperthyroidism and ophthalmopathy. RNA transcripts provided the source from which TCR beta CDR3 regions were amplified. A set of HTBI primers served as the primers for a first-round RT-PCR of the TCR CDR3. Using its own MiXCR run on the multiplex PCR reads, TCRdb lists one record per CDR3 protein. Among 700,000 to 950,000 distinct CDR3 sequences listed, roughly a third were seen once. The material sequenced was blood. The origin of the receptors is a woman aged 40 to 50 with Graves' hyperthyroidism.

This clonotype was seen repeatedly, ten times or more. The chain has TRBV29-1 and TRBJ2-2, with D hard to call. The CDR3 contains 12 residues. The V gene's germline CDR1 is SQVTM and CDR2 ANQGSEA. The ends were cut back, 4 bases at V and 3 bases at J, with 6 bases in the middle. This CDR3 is CSVGTYTGELFF. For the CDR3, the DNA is TGCAGCGTTGGAACATACACCGGGGAGCTGTTTTTT.

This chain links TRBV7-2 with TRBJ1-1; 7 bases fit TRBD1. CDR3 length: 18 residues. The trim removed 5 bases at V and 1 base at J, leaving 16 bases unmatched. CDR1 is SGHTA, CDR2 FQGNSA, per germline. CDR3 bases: TGTGCCAGCAGCCGTATCCTCGGGACAGTTTCGAGGAACACTGAAGCTTTCTTT. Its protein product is CASSRILGTVSRNTEAFF.

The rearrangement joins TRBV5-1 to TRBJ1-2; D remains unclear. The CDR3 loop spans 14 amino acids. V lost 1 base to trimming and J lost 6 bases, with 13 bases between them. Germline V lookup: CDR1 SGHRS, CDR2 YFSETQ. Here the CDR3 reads CASSLLAGGHGYTF. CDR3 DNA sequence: TGCGCCAGCAGCTTGTTGGCAGGAGGGCATGGCTACACCTTC.

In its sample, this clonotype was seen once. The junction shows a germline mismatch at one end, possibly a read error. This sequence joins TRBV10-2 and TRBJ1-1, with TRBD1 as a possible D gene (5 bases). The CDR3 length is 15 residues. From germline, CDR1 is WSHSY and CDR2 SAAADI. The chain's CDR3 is CASSQVWGGNTEAFF. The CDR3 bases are TGTGCCAGCAGCCAAGTTTGGGGGGGGAACACTGAAGCTTTCTTT.